This T cell receptor (beta chain) appears in the sequencing data of a study of blood T cell repertoires in COVID-19. Study-level background: COVID-19 samples collected from the United States, Italy and Spain covered acute and convalescent phases. Sample material is recorded as cDNA or gDNA derived from T cells, B-cell-depleted T cells, or PBMCs.

Authors' methods: By means of reference gene primer amplification, nucleated cell counts were estimated. Clones were read by immunoSEQ multiplex PCR, and TCRdb kept only the in-frame ones, dropping some. V and J calls and clone size come straight from that table; D and trimming were deduced from the DNA. The repertoire holds a few hundred thousand clones, with 82% as singletons. The CDR3 has 14 residues. J was trimmed by 4 bases and V by 6 bases; bases with no gene match: 6. Germline CDR1 MDHEN, CDR2 SYDVKM. Sequenced material: peripheral blood. The source of this sequence is a woman between 18 and 29 years old with acute or convalescent COVID-19. The rearrangement links TRBV28 to TRBJ1-2; TRBD1 agrees at 9 bases. The CDR3 sequence is CASSPGTGIYGYTF. CDR3 bases: TGTGCCAGCAGCCCCGGGACAGGGATCTATGGCTACACCTTC.